The sequence of this T cell receptor beta chain was determined in a study of cytomegalovirus exposure and HLA in healthy donors. Notes on the study in general: CMV antigen specificity of a few CMV-associated chains was confirmed in vitro. In a later analysis, TCR beta V- and J-gene trimming was associated with a missense DCLRE1C variant. The study put 150 to 200 TCR beta chains on its list as cytomegalovirus-associated. Donor immune exposure was known only as CMV serostatus.

13 Jbeta primers and 60 Vbeta primers were used for the PCR. TCRdb's table, derived via immunoSEQ multiplex PCR, lists solely in-frame clones and lacks some. This sample has about 90,000 clones, with just under 90% found just once. With 6 bases removed from V and 8 bases from J, the gap between germline ends came to 14 bases. Germline-derived CDR1 and CDR2 are MDHEN and SYDVKM. This CDR3 has 14 residues. As to this clone: The antigen is undetermined.

The source material was PBMCs. The TCR sequence derives from a man younger than 35 in good health and CMV-seronegative. The V call is TRBV28, the J call TRBJ1-6; tentative D call: TRBD1 (5 bases). CDR3 in DNA: TGTGCCAGCAGCCCCGGGGGTGGGGATTCACCCCTCCACTTT. Residues: CASSPGGGDSPLHF.